The rows below give T cell receptor beta chains drawn from one sample of a study of regulatory T cells in long-lasting Graves disease. TCRdb passed the multiplex PCR reads through MiXCR, listing each CDR3 protein once. The sample holds approximately 350,000 distinct CDR3 sequences, 23% seen once. Sequences were derived from peripheral blood mononuclear cells (PBMCs), sampled when the disease was refractory, from a patient treated with antithyroid drugs. These receptors were collected from a woman in her 40s with Graves disease. CDR3s include the opening cysteine and the closing phenylalanine or tryptophan. The D gene is left open where the match is weak. Size is stated for part of the rows, as once, few or many counts, or as a class when the clone is expanded.

J gene | D gene | clone size | V gene | CDR3 protein | CDR3 DNA
TRBJ2-2 | - | - | TRBV6-1 | CASSPPGLQWTGELFF | TGTGCCAGCAGCCCACCGGGACTCCAATGGACCGGGGAGCTGTTTTTT
TRBJ2-7 | - | - | TRBV27 | CASGLSRGGSSYEQYF | TGTGCCAGCGGCCTCTCCAGGGGGGGGAGCTCCTACGAGCAGTACTTC
TRBJ2-7 | - | many | TRBV12-3/TRBV12-4 | CASSFRRGNYEQYF | TGTGCCAGCAGTTTTAGACGAGGGAACTACGAGCAGTACTTC
TRBJ1-1 | TRBD1 | many | TRBV28 | CASYSTGDTEAFF | TGTGCCAGCTATTCGACAGGGGACACTGAAGCTTTCTTT
TRBJ2-2 | - | - | TRBV6-1 | CAISPARSDTGELFF | TGTGCCATCAGTCCAGCCAGGTCGGACACCGGGGAGCTGTTTTTT
TRBJ1-1 | - | - | TRBV28 | CASGVGLAEAFF | TGTGCTAGCGGGGTGGGCTTAGCTGAAGCTTTCTTT
TRBJ2-1 | - | few | TRBV6-5 | CASSFHLGLAPFHNEQFF | TGTGCCAGCAGTTTCCACTTAGGACTGGCCCCTTTCCACAATGAGCAGTTCTTC
TRBJ2-2 | TRBD2 | - | TRBV20-1 | CSARVRAGGTGELFF | TGCAGTGCTAGAGTGAGAGCGGGAGGGACCGGGGAGCTGTTTTTT
TRBJ2-1 | TRBD2 | - | TRBV7-9 | CASSDLAGAYNEQFF | TGTGCCAGCAGTGACTTAGCGGGAGCCTACAATGAGCAGTTCTTC
TRBJ2-7 | - | many | TRBV2 | CASSAQLKQYF | TGTGCCAGCAGTGCCCAGCTCAAGCAGTACTTC
TRBJ2-2 | - | many | TRBV28 | CASTVSRGTAGELFF | TGTGCCAGCACCGTATCGCGGGGTACCGCCGGGGAGCTGTTTTTT
TRBJ2-3 | - | - | TRBV14 | CASGRGRSTDTQYF | TGTGCCAGCGGACGGGGCCGCTCGACAGATACGCAGTATTTT
TRBJ2-2 | - | many | TRBV6-5 | CASSFLGYPATGELFF | TGTGCCAGCAGTTTCCTAGGGTACCCGGCCACCGGGGAGCTGTTTTTT
TRBJ1-2 | TRBD1 | few | TRBV12-3/TRBV12-4 | CASSGGNRGPPNYGYTF | TGTGCCAGCAGCGGGGGGAACAGGGGCCCCCCTAACTATGGCTACACCTTC
TRBJ1-1 | - | many | TRBV28 | CASSLRGRGAFF | TGTGCCAGCAGTTTAAGGGGTCGGGGAGCTTTCTTT
TRBJ2-7 | TRBD1 | many | TRBV20-1 | CSAHLDRGYEQYF | TGCAGTGCTCACTTGGACAGGGGATACGAGCAGTACTTC
TRBJ2-5 | TRBD2 | - | TRBV28 | CASSQPGTRGETQYF | TGCGCCAGCAGCCAACCCGGGACTAGAGGGGAGACCCAGTACTTC